This T cell receptor (beta chain) is from a study of blood T cell repertoires in COVID-19. Background on the study: The samples span acute and convalescent COVID-19 from the United States, Italy and Spain. Nucleic acid was either cDNA or gDNA, and it came from T cells, B-cell-depleted T cells, or PBMCs.

Germline-derived CDR1 and CDR2 are SGHNT and YYREEE (reference sequence). This CDR3 has 15 amino acids. The ends were cut back, 0 bases at V and 4 bases at J, with 10 bases in the middle. Original analysis: Cell counts per sample came from amplifying reference gene primers. Measured with immunoSEQ multiplex PCR; TCRdb has only the in-frame clones, and not every one. The D gene and trimming were derived from the DNA, and the V and J assignments and clone size from that table. The sample holds 84,000 or so clones, around 88% seen once. The TCR originated in a man older than 75 with active or convalescent COVID-19. The sample consisted of peripheral blood. V usage is TRBV5-4 and J usage is TRBJ2-2; no definite D call. CDR3 nucleotide sequence: TGTGCCAGCAGCTTGGCCAATGTCGGCACCGGGGAGCTGTTTTTT. This encodes CASSLANVGTGELFF.